This T cell receptor beta chain was identified during a study of cytomegalovirus exposure and HLA in healthy donors. A note on this clone: Its antigen is not identified.

The CDR3 covers 14 residues. Trimming left V 3 bases short and J 9 bases short, with 15 bases between. CDR1 LGHNA and CDR2 YSLEER come from the germline V gene. Overall study findings and caveats: Researchers reported in a later analysis that common viral pathogens appeared linked to several top clusters. 150 or so TCR beta chains were listed as cytomegalovirus-associated. In vitro, a few CMV-associated chains proved specific for CMV antigens.

In the PCR, 60 Vbeta and 13 Jbeta primers were used. Some clones are missing from TCRdb's copy, which holds only in-frame ones; the method was immunoSEQ multiplex PCR. The table records about 200,000 clones, 75% to 85% of them present only once. Regarding donors, all were healthy bone marrow donors. The sequenced material came from PBMCs. The sequence came from a male donor in good health and CMV-seropositive. The chain is built from TRBV4-3 and TRBJ2-1, with TRBD2 as a possible D gene (7 bases). The CDR3, as DNA: TGCGCCAGCAGCCAGAGGGGAGGGGGGGGTGAGCAGTTCTTC. It yields the protein CASSQRGGGGEQFF.